This is a list of T cell receptor beta chains from one sample in a study of blood T cell repertoires in COVID-19. Libraries were prepared by immunoSEQ multiplex PCR; TCRdb keeps only in-frame clonotypes and omits some of them. The sample records some 270,000 clones, over 80% being singletons. The sample consisted of PBMCs or T cells enriched from blood (not recorded which). All receptors come from a woman in her 30s with acute COVID-19. CDR3s include the opening cysteine and the closing phenylalanine or tryptophan. The D gene is left open where the match is weak. Expanded clones get a size class; other rows say once, few or many, or leave the size out.

d_gene: TRBD2; v_gene: TRBV11-3; abundance: NA; j_gene: TRBJ2-1; CDR3nt: TGTGCCAGCAGCCAAGGAGCGGGAGACGATGAGCAGTTCTTC; CDR3aa: CASSQGAGDDEQFF
d_gene: TRBD2; v_gene: TRBV2; abundance: few; j_gene: TRBJ2-5; CDR3nt: TGTGCCAGCAGTGAAGTTAGGGGACTAGCGGTTACGTACTTC; CDR3aa: CASSEVRGLAVTYF
d_gene: NA; v_gene: TRBV5-6; abundance: NA; j_gene: TRBJ2-1; CDR3nt: TGTGCCAGCAGCACGGGACTCAGCTCCTACAATGAGCAGTTCTTC; CDR3aa: CASSTGLSSYNEQFF
d_gene: NA; v_gene: TRBV18; abundance: NA; j_gene: TRBJ2-2; CDR3nt: TGTGCCAGCTCACCCGTTGATAGCGTTGGCACCGGGGAGCTGTTTTTT; CDR3aa: CASSPVDSVGTGELFF
d_gene: NA; v_gene: TRBV4-3; abundance: once; j_gene: TRBJ2-3; CDR3nt: TGCGCCAGCAGCCAAGATCACACAGATACGCAGTATTTT; CDR3aa: CASSQDHTDTQYF
d_gene: TRBD1; v_gene: TRBV29-1; abundance: NA; j_gene: TRBJ1-5; CDR3nt: TGCAGCGTGGTAGACAGGGTGGATCAGCCCCAGCATTTT; CDR3aa: CSVVDRVDQPQHF
d_gene: TRBD1; v_gene: TRBV5-1; abundance: NA; j_gene: TRBJ2-7; CDR3nt: TGCGCCAGCAGCACCTGGACAGGGGGGAACTACGAGCAGTACTTC; CDR3aa: CASSTWTGGNYEQYF
d_gene: NA; v_gene: TRBV11-2; abundance: NA; j_gene: TRBJ2-1; CDR3nt: TGTGCCAGCAGCCACCAACCTGGCGGCCCCTACAATGAGCAGTTCTTC; CDR3aa: CASSHQPGGPYNEQFF
d_gene: NA; v_gene: TRBV6-5; abundance: NA; j_gene: TRBJ1-5; CDR3nt: TGTGCCAGCAGTCGGACTGGCGGTCAGCCCCAGCATTTT; CDR3aa: CASSRTGGQPQHF
d_gene: NA; v_gene: TRBV28; abundance: NA; j_gene: TRBJ1-1; CDR3nt: TGTGCCAGCAGTCCCCCCATACCGGGACATCGGTTAGTAGCTTTCTTT; CDR3aa: CASSPPIPGHRLVAFF
d_gene: TRBD2; v_gene: TRBV6-5; abundance: NA; j_gene: TRBJ2-5; CDR3nt: TGTGCCAGCGGACCGGGACTAGCGGGAGAGACCCAGTACTTC; CDR3aa: CASGPGLAGETQYF
d_gene: TRBD2; v_gene: TRBV19; abundance: NA; j_gene: TRBJ2-1; CDR3nt: TGTGCCAGTAGACCACTAGCGGGAGTTGGGGAGCAGTTCTTC; CDR3aa: CASRPLAGVGEQFF
d_gene: TRBD1; v_gene: TRBV19; abundance: NA; j_gene: TRBJ1-5; CDR3nt: TGTGCCAGTAGTGTACAGGGGGCGAGCAATCAGCCCCAGCATTTT; CDR3aa: CASSVQGASNQPQHF
d_gene: NA; v_gene: TRBV12-3/TRBV12-4; abundance: NA; j_gene: TRBJ2-7; CDR3nt: TGTGCCAGTCGGACTGCCCAAACTAAGCAGTACTTC; CDR3aa: CASRTAQTKQYF
d_gene: NA; v_gene: TRBV5-6; abundance: NA; j_gene: TRBJ1-2; CDR3nt: TGTGCCAGCGGTCCCGGGAACGAGATCATGCTTTATGGCTACACCTTC; CDR3aa: CASGPGNEIMLYGYTF
d_gene: NA; v_gene: TRBV4-1; abundance: NA; j_gene: TRBJ1-6; CDR3nt: TGCGCCAGCAGCCAACCACCTCAGGGGAGCTCCTATAATTCACCCCTCCACTTT; CDR3aa: CASSQPPQGSSYNSPLHF
d_gene: NA; v_gene: TRBV27; abundance: NA; j_gene: TRBJ1-2; CDR3nt: TGTGCCAGCAGTTTAGTAGGAGGGAGAGGCTACACCTTC; CDR3aa: CASSLVGGRGYTF
d_gene: NA; v_gene: TRBV5-1; abundance: NA; j_gene: TRBJ1-1; CDR3nt: TGCGCCAGCAGCTTGGCGGGTCCTCCCACCCGGGGCACTGAAGCTTTCTTT; CDR3aa: CASSLAGPPTRGTEAFF
d_gene: NA; v_gene: TRBV28; abundance: NA; j_gene: TRBJ2-5; CDR3nt: TGTGCCAGCAGTCCTCCCCCAGGTTTTGGAGAGACCCAGTACTTC; CDR3aa: CASSPPPGFGETQYF
d_gene: NA; v_gene: TRBV5-4; abundance: NA; j_gene: TRBJ2-1; CDR3nt: TGTGCCAGCAGCTTCACATTACAGGGGGGGAATGAGCAGTTCTTC; CDR3aa: CASSFTLQGGNEQFF
d_gene: TRBD2; v_gene: TRBV18; abundance: NA; j_gene: TRBJ2-2; CDR3nt: TGTGCCAGCTCACCCCCCGGGACTAGCGACACCGGGGAGCTGTTTTTT; CDR3aa: CASSPPGTSDTGELFF
d_gene: TRBD2; v_gene: TRBV27; abundance: NA; j_gene: TRBJ2-1; CDR3nt: TGTGCCAGCAGTTTTACCCGGCTAGCGGGGCACGAGCAGTTCTTC; CDR3aa: CASSFTRLAGHEQFF
d_gene: NA; v_gene: TRBV10-3; abundance: NA; j_gene: TRBJ1-3; CDR3nt: TGTGCCATCAGTGAGATCCGAGAGGGAAACACCATATATTTT; CDR3aa: CAISEIREGNTIYF
d_gene: NA; v_gene: TRBV28; abundance: NA; j_gene: TRBJ2-3; CDR3nt: TGTGCCAGCAGTTTATTGCAGGGATCTAGCACAGATACGCAGTATTTT; CDR3aa: CASSLLQGSSTDTQYF
d_gene: NA; v_gene: TRBV5-6; abundance: NA; j_gene: TRBJ2-3; CDR3nt: TGTGCCAGCAGCCGAGAGGGCGGGTTTGATACGCAGTATTTT; CDR3aa: CASSREGGFDTQYF
d_gene: TRBD1; v_gene: TRBV15; abundance: NA; j_gene: TRBJ1-3; CDR3nt: TGTGCCACCAGCTTGGACAGGGGGGGAAACACCATATATTTT; CDR3aa: CATSLDRGGNTIYF
d_gene: NA; v_gene: TRBV27; abundance: NA; j_gene: TRBJ2-3; CDR3nt: TGTGCCAGCAGTTCCATGACTAGGTCTGGGGATACGCAGTATTTT; CDR3aa: CASSSMTRSGDTQYF
d_gene: NA; v_gene: TRBV24-1; abundance: NA; j_gene: TRBJ2-1; CDR3nt: TGTGCCACCAGTCCTTCAGGTACCTACAATGAGCAGTTCTTC; CDR3aa: CATSPSGTYNEQFF
d_gene: NA; v_gene: TRBV10-3; abundance: NA; j_gene: TRBJ2-1; CDR3nt: TGTGCCATACAAACCCTGCACAATGAGCAGTTCTTC; CDR3aa: CAIQTLHNEQFF
d_gene: NA; v_gene: TRBV4-3; abundance: NA; j_gene: TRBJ1-3; CDR3nt: TGCGCCAGCAGCCAAGATCACAGGCTCTATGGAAACACCATATATTTT; CDR3aa: CASSQDHRLYGNTIYF
d_gene: TRBD1; v_gene: TRBV7-2; abundance: NA; j_gene: TRBJ2-7; CDR3nt: TGTGCCAGCAGCACGGGACAGGGCTCCTACGAGCAGTACTTC; CDR3aa: CASSTGQGSYEQYF
d_gene: TRBD2; v_gene: TRBV7-9; abundance: NA; j_gene: TRBJ2-1; CDR3nt: TGTGCCAGCAGCTCGGCCCCGGGACTAGCGGGAGGTTTAGGGGAGCAGTTCTTC; CDR3aa: CASSSAPGLAGGLGEQFF
d_gene: NA; v_gene: TRBV13; abundance: NA; j_gene: TRBJ1-5; CDR3nt: TGTGCCAGCAGCTCCAAAGGGCGGGAGAGCAATCAGCCCCAGCATTTT; CDR3aa: CASSSKGRESNQPQHF
d_gene: TRBD1; v_gene: TRBV28; abundance: once; j_gene: TRBJ1-4; CDR3nt: TGTGCCAGCAGATCGGACAGGGGGCCTTCGTCTGGCGAAAAACTGTTTTTT; CDR3aa: CASRSDRGPSSGEKLFF
d_gene: TRBD1; v_gene: TRBV6-5; abundance: NA; j_gene: TRBJ1-3; CDR3nt: TGTGCCAGCAGGACAGGGCTTTCCACTGGAAACACCATATATTTT; CDR3aa: CASRTGLSTGNTIYF
d_gene: TRBD1; v_gene: TRBV5-6; abundance: NA; j_gene: TRBJ2-1; CDR3nt: TGTGCCAGCAGCAACCGGGACAGGGGGCTTGATGAGCAGTTCTTC; CDR3aa: CASSNRDRGLDEQFF
d_gene: TRBD2; v_gene: TRBV27; abundance: NA; j_gene: TRBJ2-3; CDR3nt: TGTGCCAGCAGTTCCGATCTACTAGCGGGAAGGGTAGATACGCAGTATTTT; CDR3aa: CASSSDLLAGRVDTQYF
d_gene: TRBD2; v_gene: TRBV4-3; abundance: NA; j_gene: TRBJ2-7; CDR3nt: TGCGCCAGCAGCTCCACCGGCGGGAGCGAGCAGTACTTC; CDR3aa: CASSSTGGSEQYF
d_gene: TRBD1; v_gene: TRBV30; abundance: NA; j_gene: TRBJ2-3; CDR3nt: TGTGCCTGGAGTGTAACTAGGGGGCAAGATACGCAGTATTTT; CDR3aa: CAWSVTRGQDTQYF
d_gene: NA; v_gene: TRBV14; abundance: once; j_gene: TRBJ2-7; CDR3nt: TGTGCCAGCACCCAAGAGGGCAAACCCTACGAGCAGTACTTC; CDR3aa: CASTQEGKPYEQYF
d_gene: NA; v_gene: TRBV27; abundance: NA; j_gene: TRBJ1-5; CDR3nt: TGTGCCAGCAGTTTTTCAGGGGCGAATCAGCCCCAGCATTTT; CDR3aa: CASSFSGANQPQHF
d_gene: TRBD1; v_gene: TRBV6-5; abundance: NA; j_gene: TRBJ1-2; CDR3nt: TGTGCCAGCAGTCTGAGCGACAGGGCCGACTATGGCTACACCTTC; CDR3aa: CASSLSDRADYGYTF
d_gene: NA; v_gene: TRBV6-5; abundance: many; j_gene: TRBJ1-6; CDR3nt: TGTGCCAGCACCAACAGGGAGAATTCACCCCTCCACTTT; CDR3aa: CASTNRENSPLHF
d_gene: NA; v_gene: TRBV2; abundance: NA; j_gene: TRBJ1-2; CDR3nt: TGTGCCAGCGTCTGGACACACAGGTTATATGGCTACACCTTC; CDR3aa: CASVWTHRLYGYTF
d_gene: NA; v_gene: TRBV27; abundance: NA; j_gene: TRBJ2-5; CDR3nt: TGTGCCAGCAGTTTGGCCAGGGGAGAGGAGACCCAGTACTTC; CDR3aa: CASSLARGEETQYF
d_gene: NA; v_gene: TRBV6-2/TRBV6-3; abundance: NA; j_gene: TRBJ2-7; CDR3nt: TGTGCCAGCAGTTTTAGTTACGAGCAGTACTTC; CDR3aa: CASSFSYEQYF
d_gene: TRBD2; v_gene: TRBV28; abundance: NA; j_gene: TRBJ2-1; CDR3nt: TGTGCCAGCAGTTCCAAGACTAGCTCGACTAGCTCCTACAATGAGCAGTTCTTC; CDR3aa: CASSSKTSSTSSYNEQFF
d_gene: NA; v_gene: TRBV3-1/TRBV3-2; abundance: many; j_gene: TRBJ1-5; CDR3nt: TGTGCCAGCAGCCAAGATTCGTCTTCGTATAGCAATCAGCCCCAGCATTTT; CDR3aa: CASSQDSSSYSNQPQHF
d_gene: TRBD2; v_gene: TRBV4-2; abundance: once; j_gene: TRBJ2-2; CDR3nt: TGTGTCAGCATCCCGGGACTAGGAATCTCCGGGGAGCTGTTTTTT; CDR3aa: CVSIPGLGISGELFF
d_gene: NA; v_gene: TRBV3-1/TRBV3-2; abundance: NA; j_gene: TRBJ1-1; CDR3nt: TGTGCCAGCAGCACGGTGAACACTGAAGCTTTCTTT; CDR3aa: CASSTVNTEAFF
d_gene: TRBD1; v_gene: TRBV12-5; abundance: once; j_gene: TRBJ2-3; CDR3nt: TGTGCTAGTGGTTTGGGACAGGGGGCATATAGCACAGATACGCAGTATTTT; CDR3aa: CASGLGQGAYSTDTQYF
d_gene: NA; v_gene: TRBV28; abundance: NA; j_gene: TRBJ2-7; CDR3nt: TGTGCCAGCAGTCCTGAGACTAGTGAAATGTCCTACGAGCAGTACTTC; CDR3aa: CASSPETSEMSYEQYF
d_gene: NA; v_gene: TRBV24-1; abundance: NA; j_gene: TRBJ2-7; CDR3nt: TGTGCCACCAGTGATCCGATGAACGGAGGGGACGAGCAGTACTTC; CDR3aa: CATSDPMNGGDEQYF
d_gene: NA; v_gene: TRBV28; abundance: NA; j_gene: TRBJ2-4; CDR3nt: TGTGCCAGCAGTTTAGGTCTGGGACTAGCCAAAAACATTCAGTACTTC; CDR3aa: CASSLGLGLAKNIQYF
d_gene: TRBD2; v_gene: TRBV6-5; abundance: NA; j_gene: TRBJ2-7; CDR3nt: TGTGCCAGCAGTTACGGTCTAGCGGGAGGCTACGAGCAGTACTTC; CDR3aa: CASSYGLAGGYEQYF